This TCR beta chain is drawn from a study of Graves' ophthalmopathy and Graves' hyperthyroidism. By its share, this clonotype is medium-sized. CDR3 regions of TCR beta were amplified from RNA transcripts. Scientists carried out first-round RT-PCR using HTBI primers and then a second-round multiplex PCR. TCRdb used MiXCR to reprocess the multiplex PCR reads, holding one entry per CDR3 protein. Here the sample spans some 39,000 distinct CDR3 sequences, about 50% being singletons. The V and J ends lost 6 bases and 4 bases respectively, with 13 bases between them. This CDR3 contains 13 residues. Per germline, CDR1 DFQATT and CDR2 SNEGSKA (reference sequence).

The V and J genes are TRBV20-1 and TRBJ1-5; D gene unclear. The sample taken for sequencing was peripheral blood. The TCR sequence derives from an adult woman with stable Graves' hyperthyroidism. CDR3 sequence reads: CSAIASANQPQHF. The DNA of the CDR3 is TGCAGTGCCATAGCCAGTGCGAATCAGCCCCAGCATTTT.